The T cell receptor (beta chain) under discussion was sequenced for a study of OX40 agonist ivuxolimab in advanced cancers. Data came from immunoSEQ multiplex PCR; TCRdb stores just in-frame clones and leaves some out. The table records roughly 65,000 clones, 80% to 85% of them present only once. Losses at the gene ends were 6 bases for V and 2 bases for J; bases not matched to a gene: 6. CDR3 length equals 15 residues. Germline V gene data show CDR1 as SGDLS and CDR2 as YYNGEE. Sequences were derived from CD4+ or CD8+ T cells sorted from blood, sampled in a trial of the OX40 agonist ivuxolimab. The chain has TRBV9 and TRBJ2-1; 9 bases agree with TRBD2. The TCR originated in an adult with an advanced solid tumor such as melanoma, head and neck, liver or kidney cancer. CDR3 nucleotide sequence: TGTGCCAGCACTGAAAGCGGGAGGACCTACAATGAGCAGTTCTTC. It is translated as CASTESGRTYNEQFF.